This T cell receptor (beta chain) was profiled in a study of blood T cell repertoires in COVID-19. Assay used: immunoSEQ multiplex PCR; TCRdb lists only in-frame clones, some missing. The repertoire holds roughly 370,000 clones, roughly 89% seen once, with 10% in the top ten. For recovered donors of Cohort 3, there were two negative PCRs, clearance, or symptom resolution. J lost 4 bases, V lost 4 bases, and 7 bases had no gene match. This CDR3 contains 15 residues. Germline CDR1 and CDR2: SGHVS and FQNEAQ. The chain recombines TRBV7-8 with TRBJ1-1, with 9 bases lining up with TRBD1. The sequence derives from a woman between 50 and 59 years old who had recovered from COVID-19. Sequences were obtained from PBMCs or T cells enriched from blood (not recorded which). CDR3 region: CASSWTGVLTTEAFF. The CDR3 nucleotides read TGTGCCAGCAGCTGGACAGGGGTGCTTACCACTGAAGCTTTCTTT.